What follows describes a single T cell receptor (beta chain). The same CDR3 arises from other DNA sequences in this sample as well. This record belongs to a study of blood T cell repertoires in COVID-19. Across the study: The United States, Italy and Spain were the sources of the acute and convalescent COVID-19 samples.

TCRdb keeps only in-frame clones here, not all; method: immunoSEQ multiplex PCR. The table records 200,000 to 250,000 clones, around nine tenths of them present only once. Germline V gene lookup returns CDR1 KGHSH and CDR2 LQKENI. The CDR3 runs 15 residues. V trimming: 3 bases; J trimming: 5 bases; junction bases outside the gene matches: 6. Cohort allocation depended upon clinical history that participants reported. V usage is TRBV18 and J usage is TRBJ2-2; 7 bases fit TRBD1. The sequencing sample was made of PBMCs or T cells enriched from blood (not recorded which). This clonotype was sampled from a woman aged 18-29 years who had recovered from COVID-19. CDR3: CASSPRQGGTGELFF. The CDR3, as DNA: TGTGCCAGCTCACCTCGACAGGGTGGTACCGGGGAGCTGTTTTTT.